This T cell receptor beta chain came from a study of CD4 T cells in relation to SARS-CoV-2 and coronaviruses. V lost 4 bases, J lost 2 bases, and 14 bases lay in between. Germline V lookup: CDR1 SGHTS, CDR2 YDEGEE. This CDR3 comprises 15 residues. The unexposed donors gave CD4+ T cells in 2011-2018, prior to COVID-19. The protocol was immunoSEQ multiplex PCR, while the TCRdb copy is restricted to in-frame clones and leaves out a portion. There are about 64,000 clones in the sample; about 95% occur only once, and roughly 0.14% lies in the top ten. The V and J genes are TRBV5-8 and TRBJ2-3; the D gene is possibly TRBD1 (6 bases). The sequencing input was naive CD4+ T cells from PBMCs. Subset reported: naive CD4+ T cells isolated by negative enrichment. The sequence derives from a human donor in good health. In DNA, the CDR3 is TGTGCCAGCAGCCCTATGGACAGCTACACAGATACGCAGTATTTT. The encoded protein is CASSPMDSYTDTQYF.